The sequence of this T cell receptor (beta chain) was determined in a study of shared clonotypes between healthy human individuals. Only in-frame clones appear in the TCRdb table, and some are missing; sequencing was by immunoSEQ multiplex PCR. The data contain under 550,000 clones, 90% to 97% of them singletons. The CDR3 runs to 13 residues. Germline CDR1 and CDR2: ENHRY and SYGVKD. Trimming stripped 6 bases from V and 5 bases from J, with 12 bases between. This chain uses TRBV10-3 with TRBJ2-3; D is ambiguous. Sequenced: naive CD4+ T cells sorted from blood. Stated subset: CD45RA+ positively selected. The TCR originated in a woman in her twenties or thirties in good health. The CDR3 loop reads CAISRMALDTQYF. In DNA, the CDR3 is TGTGCCATCAGCAGGATGGCCCTAGATACGCAGTATTTT.